This entry describes one TCR beta chain. The antigen is unknown. Sequencing was performed with immunoSEQ multiplex PCR; in TCRdb, only in-frame clones are kept and a portion is missing. The sample has nearly 70,000 clones, around 94% seen once. This sample was taken from a study of T cell clonotyping in hematopoietic cell transplantation. Study-wide results and caveats: Recipient TCR diversity dropped after transplant; expanded clonotypes rose from day 30 to 180. Few recipient clonotypes overlapped donors; over 95% were de novo at given depth. CD4 and CD8 repertoire contributions could not be separated without sorting.

The germline V gene encodes CDR1 MDHEN and CDR2 SYDVKM. The CDR3 length is 13 residues. Trimming cost V 10 bases and J 7 bases; bases outside gene matches: 7. The receptor was isolated from a man aged 50 to 60 in good health. Some clones in this sample may be carry-over from other donors' samples. Source material: peripheral blood mononuclear cells. The genes are TRBV28 and TRBJ1-4, with 9 bases lining up with TRBD1. The CDR3 here is CATELDRGEKLFF. The CDR3 DNA is TGTGCCACCGAACTGGACAGGGGTGAAAAACTGTTTTTT.